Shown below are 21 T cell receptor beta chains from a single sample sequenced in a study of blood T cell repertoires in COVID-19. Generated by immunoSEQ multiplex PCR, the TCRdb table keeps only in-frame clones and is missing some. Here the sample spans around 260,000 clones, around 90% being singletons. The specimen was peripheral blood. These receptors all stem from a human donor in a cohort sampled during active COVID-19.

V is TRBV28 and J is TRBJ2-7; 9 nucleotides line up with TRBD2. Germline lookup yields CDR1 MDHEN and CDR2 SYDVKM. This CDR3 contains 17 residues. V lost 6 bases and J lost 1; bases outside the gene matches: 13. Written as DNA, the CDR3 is TGTGCCAGCAGGCAACCGTCGGGTAGCGGGGGATCCTACGAGCAGTACTTC. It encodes CASRQPSGSGGSYEQYF.

CDR3 residues: CSASIAGPSYEQYF. The CDR3 region has the DNA TGCAGTGCTAGTATAGCGGGCCCCTCCTACGAGCAGTACTTC. The gene calls are TRBV20-1 and TRBJ2-7; 7 bases map to TRBD2. V lost 3 bases, J lost 0 bases, and 5 bases stayed unmatched. The CDR3 has 14 residues. CDR1 and CDR2 (germline): DFQATT, SNEGSKA (reference sequence).

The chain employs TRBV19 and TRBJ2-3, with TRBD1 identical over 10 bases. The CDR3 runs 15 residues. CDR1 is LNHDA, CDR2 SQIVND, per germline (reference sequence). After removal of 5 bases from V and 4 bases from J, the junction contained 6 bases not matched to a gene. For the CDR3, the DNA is TGTGCCAGTAGTCTGGGGACAGGGGCAGCAGATACGCAGTATTTT. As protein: CASSLGTGAADTQYF.

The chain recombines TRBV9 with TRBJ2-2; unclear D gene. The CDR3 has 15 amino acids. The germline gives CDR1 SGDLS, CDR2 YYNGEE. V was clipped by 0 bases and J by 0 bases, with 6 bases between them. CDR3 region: CASSVGHTNTGELFF. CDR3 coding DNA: TGTGCCAGCAGCGTAGGACATACGAACACCGGGGAGCTGTTTTTT.

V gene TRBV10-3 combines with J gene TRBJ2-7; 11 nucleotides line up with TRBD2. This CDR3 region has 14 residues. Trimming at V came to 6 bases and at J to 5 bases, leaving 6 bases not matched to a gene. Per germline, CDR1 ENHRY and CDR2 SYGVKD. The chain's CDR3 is CAISGTSGFHEQYF. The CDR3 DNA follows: TGTGCCATCAGCGGGACTAGCGGTTTCCACGAGCAGTACTTC.

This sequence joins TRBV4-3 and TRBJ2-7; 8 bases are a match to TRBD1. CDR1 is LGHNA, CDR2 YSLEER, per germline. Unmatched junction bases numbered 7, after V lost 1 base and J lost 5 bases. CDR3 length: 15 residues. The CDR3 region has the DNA TGCGCCAGCAGCCAAGTTCGGACAGGGTTGGACGAGCAGTACTTC. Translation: CASSQVRTGLDEQYF.

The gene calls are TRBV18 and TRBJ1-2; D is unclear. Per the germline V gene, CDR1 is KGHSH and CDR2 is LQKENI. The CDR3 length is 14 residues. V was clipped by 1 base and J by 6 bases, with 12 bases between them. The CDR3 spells CASSPQAEGDGYTF. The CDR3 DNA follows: TGTGCCAGCTCACCACAGGCCGAGGGAGATGGCTACACCTTC.

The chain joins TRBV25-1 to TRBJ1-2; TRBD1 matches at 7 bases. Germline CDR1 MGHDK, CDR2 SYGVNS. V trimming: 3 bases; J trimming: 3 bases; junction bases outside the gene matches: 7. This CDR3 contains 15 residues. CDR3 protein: CASSEDRKGDYGYTF. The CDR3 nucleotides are TGTGCCAGCAGTGAGGACAGGAAAGGTGACTATGGCTACACCTTC.

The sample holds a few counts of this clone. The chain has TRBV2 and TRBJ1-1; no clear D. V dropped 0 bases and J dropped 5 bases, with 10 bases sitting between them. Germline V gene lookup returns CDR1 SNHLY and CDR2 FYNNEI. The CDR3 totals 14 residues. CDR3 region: CASSEARRVTEAFF. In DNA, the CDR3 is TGTGCCAGCAGTGAAGCGAGACGGGTAACTGAAGCTTTCTTT.

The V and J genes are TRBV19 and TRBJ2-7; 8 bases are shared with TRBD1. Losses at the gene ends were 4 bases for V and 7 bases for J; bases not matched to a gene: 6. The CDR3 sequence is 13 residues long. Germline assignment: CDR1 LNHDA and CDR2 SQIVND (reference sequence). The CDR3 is CASSTQGAREQYF. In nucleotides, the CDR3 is TGTGCCAGTAGTACGCAGGGGGCACGGGAGCAGTACTTC.

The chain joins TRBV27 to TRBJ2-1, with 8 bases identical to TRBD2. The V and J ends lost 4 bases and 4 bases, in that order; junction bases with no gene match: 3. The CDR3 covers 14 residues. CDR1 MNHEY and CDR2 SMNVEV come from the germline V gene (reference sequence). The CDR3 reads CASSYSGAYNEQFF. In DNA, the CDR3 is TGTGCCAGCAGTTATAGCGGGGCATACAATGAGCAGTTCTTC.

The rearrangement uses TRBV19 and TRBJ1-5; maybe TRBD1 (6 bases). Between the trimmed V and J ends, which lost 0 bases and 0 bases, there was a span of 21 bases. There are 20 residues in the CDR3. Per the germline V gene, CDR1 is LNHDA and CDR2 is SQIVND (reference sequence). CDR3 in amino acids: CASSIDRATHRVISNQPQHF. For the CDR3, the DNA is TGTGCCAGTAGTATAGATCGGGCCACGCACAGGGTAATTAGCAATCAGCCCCAGCATTTT.

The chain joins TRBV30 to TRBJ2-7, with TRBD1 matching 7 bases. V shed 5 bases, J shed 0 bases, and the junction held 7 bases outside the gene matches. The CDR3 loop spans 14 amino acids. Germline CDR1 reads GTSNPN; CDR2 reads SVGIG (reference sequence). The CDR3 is CAWGTDLTSYEQYF. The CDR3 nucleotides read TGTGCCTGGGGGACAGACTTAACCTCCTACGAGCAGTACTTC.

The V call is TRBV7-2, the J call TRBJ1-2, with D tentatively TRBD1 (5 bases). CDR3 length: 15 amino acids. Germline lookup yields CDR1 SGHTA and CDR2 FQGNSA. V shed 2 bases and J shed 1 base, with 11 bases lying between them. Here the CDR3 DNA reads TGTGCCAGCAGCTTATTTAGGGGTAATAACTATGGCTACACCTTC. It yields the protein CASSLFRGNNYGYTF. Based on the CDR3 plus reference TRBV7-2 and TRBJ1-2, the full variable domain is GAGVSQSPSNKVTEKGKDVELRCDPISGHTALYWYRQSLGQGLEFLIYFQGNSAPDKSGLPSDRFSAERTGGSVSTLTIQRTQQEDSAVYLCASSLFRGNNYGYTFGSGTRLTVV.

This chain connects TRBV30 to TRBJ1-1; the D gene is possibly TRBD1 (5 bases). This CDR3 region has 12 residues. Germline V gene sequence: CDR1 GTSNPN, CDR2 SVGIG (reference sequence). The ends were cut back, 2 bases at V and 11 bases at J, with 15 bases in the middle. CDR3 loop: CAWSSSAAGAFF. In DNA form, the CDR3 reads TGTGCCTGGAGTTCCTCGGCAGCAGGGGCTTTCTTT.

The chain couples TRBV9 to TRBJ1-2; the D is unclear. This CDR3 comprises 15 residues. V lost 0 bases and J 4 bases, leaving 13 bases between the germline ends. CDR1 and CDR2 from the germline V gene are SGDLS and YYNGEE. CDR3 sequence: CASSVDVGASYGYTF. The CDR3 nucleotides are TGTGCCAGCAGCGTAGATGTAGGAGCAAGCTATGGCTACACCTTC.

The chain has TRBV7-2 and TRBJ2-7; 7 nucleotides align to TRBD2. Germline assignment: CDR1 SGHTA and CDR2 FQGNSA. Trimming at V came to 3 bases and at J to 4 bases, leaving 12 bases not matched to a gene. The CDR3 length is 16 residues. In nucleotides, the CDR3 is TGTGCCAGCAGCTTGACTCAACGGGAGGTCCCATACGAGCAGTACTTC. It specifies CASSLTQREVPYEQYF.

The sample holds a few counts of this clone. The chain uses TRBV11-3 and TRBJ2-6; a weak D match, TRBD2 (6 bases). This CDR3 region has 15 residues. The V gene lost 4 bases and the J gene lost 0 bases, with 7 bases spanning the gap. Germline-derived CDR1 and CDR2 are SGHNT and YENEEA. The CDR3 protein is CASSSGVSGANVLTF. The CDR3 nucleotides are TGTGCCAGCAGCTCGGGGGTCTCTGGGGCCAACGTCCTGACTTTC.

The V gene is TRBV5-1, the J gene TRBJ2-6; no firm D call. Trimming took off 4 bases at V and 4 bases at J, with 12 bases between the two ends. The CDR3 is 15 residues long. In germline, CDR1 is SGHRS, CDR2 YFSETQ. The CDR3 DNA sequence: TGCGCCAGCAGCGAACACAGAGCCGGGGCCAACGTCCTGACTTTC. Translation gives CASSEHRAGANVLTF. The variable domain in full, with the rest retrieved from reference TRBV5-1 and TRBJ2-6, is KAGVTQTPRYLIKTRGQQVTLSCSPISGHRSVSWYQQTPGQGLQFLFEYFSETQRNKGNFPGRFSGRQFSNSRSEMNVSTLELGDSALYLCASSEHRAGANVLTFGAGSRLTVL.

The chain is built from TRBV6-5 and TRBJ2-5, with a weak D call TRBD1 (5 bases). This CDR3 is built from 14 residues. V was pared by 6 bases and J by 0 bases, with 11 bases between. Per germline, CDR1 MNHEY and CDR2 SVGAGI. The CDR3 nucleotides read TGTGCCAGCAGACTCAACAGGTACCAAGAGACCCAGTACTTC. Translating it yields CASRLNRYQETQYF.

The CDR3 reads CAGWTSGGREQYF. As DNA, the CDR3 is TGTGCCGGATGGACTAGCGGGGGAAGGGAGCAGTACTTC. This chain uses TRBV30 with TRBJ2-7, with 13 bases lining up with TRBD2. The CDR3 length is 13 residues. The trim removed 8 bases at V and 7 bases at J, leaving 8 bases unmatched. Germline V gene lookup returns CDR1 GTSNPN and CDR2 SVGIG (reference sequence).